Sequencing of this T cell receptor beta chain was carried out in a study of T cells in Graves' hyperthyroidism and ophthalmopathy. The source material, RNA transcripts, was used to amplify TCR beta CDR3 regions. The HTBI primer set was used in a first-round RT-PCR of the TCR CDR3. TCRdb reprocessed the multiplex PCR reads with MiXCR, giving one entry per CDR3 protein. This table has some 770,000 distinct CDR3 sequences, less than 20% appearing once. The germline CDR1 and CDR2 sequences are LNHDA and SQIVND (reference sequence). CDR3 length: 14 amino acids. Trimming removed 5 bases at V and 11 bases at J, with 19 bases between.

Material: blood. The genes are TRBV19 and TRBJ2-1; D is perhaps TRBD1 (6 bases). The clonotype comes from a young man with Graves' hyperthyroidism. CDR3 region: CASSLRDTQVKQFF. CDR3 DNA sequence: TGTGCCAGTAGTCTCCGGGACACCCAGGTAAAGCAGTTCTTC. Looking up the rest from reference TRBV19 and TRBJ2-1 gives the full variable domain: DGGITQSPKYLFRKEGQNVTLSCEQNLNHDAMYWYRQDPGQGLRLIYYSQIVNDFQKGDIAEGYSVSREKKESFPLTVTSAQKNPTAFYLCASSLRDTQVKQFFGPGTRLTVL.